The 14 T cell receptor beta chains reported below all come from one sample, sequenced in a study of Graves' ophthalmopathy and Graves' hyperthyroidism. The authors amplified TCR beta CDR3 regions, and they did so from RNA transcripts for repertoire sequencing. Second-round multiplex PCR came after a first-round RT-PCR that employed HTBI primers. One entry per CDR3 protein, called by TCRdb with MiXCR from the multiplex PCR reads. The table has about 740,000 distinct CDR3 sequences, roughly two fifths seen once. The sequenced material came from peripheral blood. The receptors derive from an adult man with Graves' ophthalmopathy.

This clonotype was counted only a few times. V and J are TRBV7-9 and TRBJ2-5, with D hard to call. In germline, CDR1 is SEHNR, CDR2 FQNEAQ (reference sequence). Trimming removed 1 base at V and 5 bases at J, with 14 bases between. The CDR3 is 15 amino acids. DNA for the CDR3: TGTGCCAGCAGCTTAGAAAACGGTTCCTGGGAGACCCAGTACTTC. Encoded protein: CASSLENGSWETQYF.

The sample holds one count of this clonotype. The V gene is TRBV24-1, the J gene TRBJ1-5; D gene uncertain. Germline CDR1 KGHDR, CDR2 SFDVKD. The CDR3 sequence is 15 residues long. V shed 11 bases and J shed 1 base, with 17 bases lying between them. CDR3 amino acids: CASSQAPESNQPQHF. The CDR3, as DNA: TGTGCCAGCAGCCAAGCCCCAGAAAGCAATCAGCCCCAGCATTTT.

This clonotype was seen only a few times. The rearrangement joins TRBV2 to TRBJ2-5, with 8 bases fitting TRBD1. The CDR3 length is 14 residues. V shed 6 bases and J 5 bases; nucleotides not matched to a gene: 8. Per germline, CDR1 SNHLY and CDR2 FYNNEI. CDR3 region: CASRVQGVGETQYF. The CDR3 coding sequence is TGTGCCAGCAGGGTACAGGGGGTCGGGGAGACCCAGTACTTC.

At least ten counts were recorded for this clonotype. The chain employs TRBV7-9 and TRBJ1-4, with a weak D call TRBD1 (5 bases). This CDR3 has 13 residues. The germline V gene has CDR1 SEHNR and CDR2 FQNEAQ (reference sequence). Trimming took off 5 bases at V and 4 bases at J, with 8 bases between the two ends. The CDR3 sequence is CASSLGLNEKLFF. The CDR3 DNA reads TGTGCCAGCAGCCTGGGACTTAATGAAAAACTGTTTTTT. Supplemented by reference TRBV7-9 and TRBJ1-4, the full variable domain reads DTGVSQNPRHKITKRGQNVTFRCDPISEHNRLYWYRQTLGQGPEFLTYFQNEAQLEKSRLLSDRFSAERPKGSFSTLEIQRTEQGDSAMYLCASSLGLNEKLFFGSGTQLSVL.

This chain uses TRBV25-1 with TRBJ1-5, with D unclear. The germline V and J ends were trimmed by 5 bases and 4 bases, with 15 bases remaining between them. Germline assignment: CDR1 MGHDK and CDR2 SYGVNS. The CDR3 extends over 15 amino acids. The CDR3 reads CASSLRGMLNQPQHF. The CDR3 bases are TGTGCCAGCAGTTTACGGGGAATGTTGAATCAGCCCCAGCATTTT.

The rearrangement links TRBV2 to TRBJ1-5; a possible D gene is TRBD1 (5 bases). Per the germline V gene, CDR1 is SNHLY and CDR2 is FYNNEI. The CDR3 has 17 amino acids. Trimming took off 8 bases at V and 4 bases at J, with 24 bases between the two ends. This CDR3 is CASGSLGDLVVNQPQHF. The DNA of the CDR3 is TGTGCCAGCGGAAGCCTAGGGGATTTAGTAGTTAATCAGCCCCAGCATTTT.

The V call is TRBV10-3, the J call TRBJ1-6; 8 bases are a match to TRBD1. V was pared by 11 bases and J by 6 bases, with 6 bases of the junction left unmatched. Germline CDR1 ENHRY, CDR2 SYGVKD. The CDR3 runs to 13 residues. CDR3 bases: TGTGCCGGACGGACAGGGCGTAATTCACCCCTCCACTTT. It codes for CAGRTGRNSPLHF.

The chain couples TRBV9 to TRBJ2-5; D might be TRBD1 (6 bases). V lost 3 bases and J lost 2, with 11 bases in between. The CDR3 extends over 14 amino acids. Germline-derived CDR1 and CDR2 are SGDLS and YYNGEE. CDR3 region: CASSGGTPQETQYF. In DNA form, the CDR3 reads TGTGCCAGCAGCGGAGGGACACCACAAGAGACCCAGTACTTC.

V and J are TRBV7-9 and TRBJ2-5, with no clear D. The germline CDR1 and CDR2 sequences are SEHNR and FQNEAQ (reference sequence). V was pared by 1 base and J by 7 bases, with 16 bases between. This CDR3 is 15 amino acids long. The CDR3 DNA sequence: TGTGCCAGCAGCTTAGGCGATTACGCGAAGTTGACCCAGTACTTC. Residues: CASSLGDYAKLTQYF. Full variable domain (outside the CDR3, taken from reference TRBV7-9 and TRBJ2-5): DTGVSQNPRHKITKRGQNVTFRCDPISEHNRLYWYRQTLGQGPEFLTYFQNEAQLEKSRLLSDRFSAERPKGSFSTLEIQRTEQGDSAMYLCASSLGDYAKLTQYFGPGTRLLVL.

Concerning this clonotype itself: An end of the junction differs from the germline gene, which may be a read error. The rearrangement joins TRBV25-1 to TRBJ2-2; D is tentatively TRBD1 or TRBD2 (5 bases each). The CDR3 contains 9 residues. The germline V gene has CDR1 MGHDK and CDR2 SYGVNS. CDR3 coding DNA: TGTGCCAGCAGCACCCGGGACGGATGG. It encodes CASSTRDGW.

J is TRBJ1-5 and V is TRBV10-2; the match to TRBD2 covers 9 bases. The J call may be incorrect, as the DNA end agrees better with TRBJ2-3. CDR3 size: 14 residues. Germline V CDR1 and CDR2: WSHSY, SAAADI. The CDR3 here is CASRREGGTDTQYF. The CDR3 nucleotides are TGCGCCAGCAGGCGGGAGGGTGGCACAGATACGCAGTATTTT.

The chain is built from TRBV5-8 and TRBJ2-7; unclear D gene. Germline CDR1 is SGHTS and CDR2 is YDEGEE. This CDR3 has 15 residues. The V and J ends lost 4 bases and 1 base respectively, with 15 bases between them. In DNA form, the CDR3 reads TGTGCCAGCAGCCGGACCCCATGGGCGTCCTACGAGCAGTACTTC. Translation: CASSRTPWASYEQYF. The whole variable domain, remainder taken from reference TRBV5-8 and TRBJ2-7, is EAGVTQSPTHLIKTRGQQATLRCSPISGHTSVYWYQQALGLGLQFLLWYDEGEERNRGNFPPRFSGRQFPNYSSELNVNALELEDSALYLCASSRTPWASYEQYFGPGTRLTVT.

V usage is TRBV19 and J usage is TRBJ1-5; 10 bases map to TRBD1. From germline, CDR1 is LNHDA and CDR2 SQIVND (reference sequence). V was pared by 9 bases and J by 5 bases, with 10 bases of the junction left unmatched. The CDR3 is 15 amino acids. The CDR3: CASSATGTGDQPQHF. CDR3 coding DNA: TGTGCCAGCAGTGCGACCGGGACAGGGGATCAGCCCCAGCATTTT.

This clonotype was detected ten times or more. The chain uses TRBV24-1 and TRBJ2-5, with D uncertain. With 1 base removed from V and 3 bases from J, the gap between germline ends came to 11 bases. This CDR3 has 15 amino acids. Germline assignment: CDR1 KGHDR and CDR2 SFDVKD. CDR3 sequence: CATSDLAEREETQYF. CDR3 bases: TGTGCCACCAGTGATTTAGCCGAACGAGAAGAGACCCAGTACTTC.